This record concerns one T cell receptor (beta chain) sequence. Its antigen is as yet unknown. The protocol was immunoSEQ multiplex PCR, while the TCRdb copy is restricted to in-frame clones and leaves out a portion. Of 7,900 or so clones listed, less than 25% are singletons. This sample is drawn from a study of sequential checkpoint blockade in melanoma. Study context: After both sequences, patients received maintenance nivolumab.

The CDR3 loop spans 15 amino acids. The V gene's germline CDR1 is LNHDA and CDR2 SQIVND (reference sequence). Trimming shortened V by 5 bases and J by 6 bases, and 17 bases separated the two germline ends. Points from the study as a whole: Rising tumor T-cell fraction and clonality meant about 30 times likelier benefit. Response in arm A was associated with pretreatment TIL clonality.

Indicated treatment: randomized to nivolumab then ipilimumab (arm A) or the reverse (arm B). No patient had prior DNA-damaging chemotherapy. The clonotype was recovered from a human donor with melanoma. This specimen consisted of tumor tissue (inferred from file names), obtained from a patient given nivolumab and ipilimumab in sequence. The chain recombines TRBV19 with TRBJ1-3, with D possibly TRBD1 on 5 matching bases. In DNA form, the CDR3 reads TGTGCCAGTAGTCCTCAGGGACGGTTGGCAAACACCATATATTTT. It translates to CASSPQGRLANTIYF.